This T cell receptor (beta chain) is drawn from a study of blood T cell repertoires in COVID-19. Study-wide background: The study drew acute and convalescent COVID-19 samples from the United States, Italy and Spain. PBMCs, B-cell-depleted T cells, or T cells were the source of the cDNA or gDNA that made up the material.

Germline V gives CDR1 ENHRY, CDR2 SYGVKD. This CDR3 contains 15 residues. The V and J ends lost 3 bases and 3 bases respectively, with 9 bases between them. In the source study's methods: Estimates of nucleated cell counts were drawn from the amplification of reference gene primers. Sequencing used immunoSEQ multiplex PCR; TCRdb keeps in-frame clones, though not all of them. V, J and clone size reflect that table, while D and trimming were determined from the DNA. Among roughly 120,000 clones listed, approximately 87% were seen once. The sequencing input was peripheral blood. V is TRBV10-3 and J is TRBJ2-6; weak D call: TRBD1 (5 bases). The TCR sequence derives from a man in his thirties or forties with acute or convalescent COVID-19. CDR3 nucleotides: TGTGCCATCAGTGATTCAGGGTATGGGGCCAACGTCCTGACTTTC. It specifies CAISDSGYGANVLTF.